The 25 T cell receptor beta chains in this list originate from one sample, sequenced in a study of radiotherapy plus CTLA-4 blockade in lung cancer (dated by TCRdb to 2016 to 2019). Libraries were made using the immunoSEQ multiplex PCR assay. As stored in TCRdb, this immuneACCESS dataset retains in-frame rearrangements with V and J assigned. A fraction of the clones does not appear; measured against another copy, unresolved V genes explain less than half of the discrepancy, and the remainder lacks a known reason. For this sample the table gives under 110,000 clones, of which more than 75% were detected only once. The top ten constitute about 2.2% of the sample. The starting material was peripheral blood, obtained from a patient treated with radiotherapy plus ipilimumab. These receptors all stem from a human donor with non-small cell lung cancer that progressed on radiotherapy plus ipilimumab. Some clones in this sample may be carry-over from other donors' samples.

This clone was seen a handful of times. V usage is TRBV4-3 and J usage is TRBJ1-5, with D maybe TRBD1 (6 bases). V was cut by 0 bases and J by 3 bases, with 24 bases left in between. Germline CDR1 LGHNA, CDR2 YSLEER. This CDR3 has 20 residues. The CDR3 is CASSQDPPVVGHSFNQPQHF. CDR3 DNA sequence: TGCGCCAGCAGCCAAGACCCCCCCGTGGTGGGACACTCATTCAATCAGCCCCAGCATTTT.

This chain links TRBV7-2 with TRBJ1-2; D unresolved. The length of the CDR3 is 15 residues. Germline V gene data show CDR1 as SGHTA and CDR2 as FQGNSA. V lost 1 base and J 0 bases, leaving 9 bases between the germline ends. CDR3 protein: CASSLGGSPNYGYTF. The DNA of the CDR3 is TGTGCCAGCAGCTTAGGTGGCAGCCCTAACTATGGCTACACCTTC. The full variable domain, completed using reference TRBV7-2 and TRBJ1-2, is GAGVSQSPSNKVTEKGKDVELRCDPISGHTALYWYRQSLGQGLEFLIYFQGNSAPDKSGLPSDRFSAERTGGSVSTLTIQRTQQEDSAVYLCASSLGGSPNYGYTFGSGTRLTVV.

CDR3 coding DNA: TGTGCCAGCAGCTTGATATTTTGGGAGACAGGAGGATCACCCCTCCACTTT. It codes for CASSLIFWETGGSPLHF. This chain uses TRBV7-9 with TRBJ1-6, with D maybe TRBD1 (6 bases). Trimming left V 3 bases short and J 10 bases short, with 22 bases between. This CDR3 region has 17 residues. CDR1 is SEHNR, CDR2 FQNEAQ, per germline (reference sequence).

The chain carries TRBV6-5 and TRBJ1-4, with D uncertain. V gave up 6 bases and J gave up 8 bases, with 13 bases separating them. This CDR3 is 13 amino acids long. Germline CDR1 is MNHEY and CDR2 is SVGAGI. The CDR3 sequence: CASSPLSGEKLFF. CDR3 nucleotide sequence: TGTGCCAGCAGCCCGCTGTCGGGGGAAAAACTGTTTTTT.

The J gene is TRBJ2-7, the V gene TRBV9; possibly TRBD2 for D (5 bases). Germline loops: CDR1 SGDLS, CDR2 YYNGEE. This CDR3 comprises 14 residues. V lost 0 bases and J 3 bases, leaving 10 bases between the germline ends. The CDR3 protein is CASSVAYGIYEQYF. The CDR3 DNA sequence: TGTGCCAGCAGCGTAGCTTACGGGATCTACGAGCAGTACTTC.

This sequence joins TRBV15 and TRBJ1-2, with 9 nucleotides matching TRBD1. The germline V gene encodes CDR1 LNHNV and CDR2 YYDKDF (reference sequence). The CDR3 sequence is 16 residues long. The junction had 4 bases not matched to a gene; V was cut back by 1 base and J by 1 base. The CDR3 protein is CATSRVEGQGNYGYTF. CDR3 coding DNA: TGTGCCACCAGCAGAGTGGAGGGACAGGGTAACTATGGCTACACCTTC.

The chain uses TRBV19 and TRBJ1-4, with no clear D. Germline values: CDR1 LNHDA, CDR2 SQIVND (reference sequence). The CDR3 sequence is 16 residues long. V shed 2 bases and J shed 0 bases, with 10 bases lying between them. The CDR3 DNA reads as TGTGCCAGTAGTATAACTTGGGGTGCAACTAATGAAAAACTGTTTTTT. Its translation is CASSITWGATNEKLFF.

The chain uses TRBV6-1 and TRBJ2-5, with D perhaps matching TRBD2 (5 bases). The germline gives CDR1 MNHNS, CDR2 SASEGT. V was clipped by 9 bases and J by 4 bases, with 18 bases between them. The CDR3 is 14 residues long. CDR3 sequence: CASLRGQGIETQYF. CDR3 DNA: TGTGCCAGTCTCCGGGGTCAAGGGATAGAGACCCAGTACTTC.

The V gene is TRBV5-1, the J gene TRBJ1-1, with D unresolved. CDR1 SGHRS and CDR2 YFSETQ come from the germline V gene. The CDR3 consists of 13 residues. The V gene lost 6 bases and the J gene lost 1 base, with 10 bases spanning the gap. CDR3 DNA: TGCGCCAGCAAGGCCCAGGCGAACACTGAAGCTTTCTTT. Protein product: CASKAQANTEAFF.

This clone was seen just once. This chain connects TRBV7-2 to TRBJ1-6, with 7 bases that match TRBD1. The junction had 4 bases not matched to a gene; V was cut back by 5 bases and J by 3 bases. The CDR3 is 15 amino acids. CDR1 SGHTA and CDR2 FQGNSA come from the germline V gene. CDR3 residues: CASSRTGNYNSPLHF. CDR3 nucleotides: TGTGCCAGCAGCCGGACAGGCAACTATAATTCACCCCTCCACTTT.

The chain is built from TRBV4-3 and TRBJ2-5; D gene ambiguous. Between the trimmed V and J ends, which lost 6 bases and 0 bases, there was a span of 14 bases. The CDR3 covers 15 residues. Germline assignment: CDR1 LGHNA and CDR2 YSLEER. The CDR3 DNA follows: TGCGCCAGCAGTCAACTCGGCGGAAACCAAGAGACCCAGTACTTC. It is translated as CASSQLGGNQETQYF.

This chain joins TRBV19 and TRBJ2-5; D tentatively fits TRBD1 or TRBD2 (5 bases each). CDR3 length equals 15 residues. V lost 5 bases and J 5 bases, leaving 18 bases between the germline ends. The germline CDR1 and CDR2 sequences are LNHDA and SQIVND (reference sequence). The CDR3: CASSLPGQGWETQYF. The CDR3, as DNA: TGTGCCAGTAGTCTACCGGGGCAGGGCTGGGAGACCCAGTACTTC.

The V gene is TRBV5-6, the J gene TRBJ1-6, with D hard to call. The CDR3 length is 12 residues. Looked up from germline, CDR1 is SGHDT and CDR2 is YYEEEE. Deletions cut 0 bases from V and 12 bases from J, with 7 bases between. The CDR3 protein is CASSLVSGPLHF. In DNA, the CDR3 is TGTGCCAGCAGCTTGGTCTCTGGACCCCTCCACTTT.

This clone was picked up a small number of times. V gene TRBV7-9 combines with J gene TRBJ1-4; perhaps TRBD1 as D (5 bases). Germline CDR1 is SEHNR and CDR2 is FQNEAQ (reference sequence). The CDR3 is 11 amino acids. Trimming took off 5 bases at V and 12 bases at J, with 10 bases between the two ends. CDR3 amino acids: CASSPRGELFF. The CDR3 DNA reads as TGTGCCAGCAGCCCACGGGGGGAACTGTTTTTT.

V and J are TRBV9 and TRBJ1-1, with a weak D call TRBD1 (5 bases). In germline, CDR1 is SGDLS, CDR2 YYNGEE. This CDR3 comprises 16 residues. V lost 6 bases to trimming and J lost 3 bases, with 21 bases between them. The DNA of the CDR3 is TGTGCCAGCAACAACGACGGGGGATACGGGGACACTGAAGCTTTCTTT. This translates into CASNNDGGYGDTEAFF.

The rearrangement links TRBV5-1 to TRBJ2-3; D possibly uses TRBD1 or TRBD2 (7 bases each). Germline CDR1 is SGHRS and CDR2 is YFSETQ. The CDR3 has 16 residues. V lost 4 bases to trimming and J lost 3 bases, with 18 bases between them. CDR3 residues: CASSRGLADSTDTQYF. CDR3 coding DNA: TGCGCCAGCAGCAGGGGGCTAGCGGACTCTACAGATACGCAGTATTTT.

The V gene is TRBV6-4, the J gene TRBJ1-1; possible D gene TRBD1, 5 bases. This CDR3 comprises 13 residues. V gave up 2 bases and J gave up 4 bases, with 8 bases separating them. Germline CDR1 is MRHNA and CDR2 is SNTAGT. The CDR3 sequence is CASSDAQGTEAFF. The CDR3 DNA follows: TGTGCCAGCAGTGACGCGCAGGGCACTGAAGCTTTCTTT.

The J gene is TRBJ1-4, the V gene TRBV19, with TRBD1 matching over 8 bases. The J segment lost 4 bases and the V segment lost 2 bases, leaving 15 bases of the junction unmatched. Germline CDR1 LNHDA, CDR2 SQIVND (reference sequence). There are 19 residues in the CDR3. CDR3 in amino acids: CASSIWDRTRRVYNEKLFF. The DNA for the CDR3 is TGTGCCAGTAGTATATGGGACAGGACCCGCCGCGTGTATAATGAAAAACTGTTTTTT.

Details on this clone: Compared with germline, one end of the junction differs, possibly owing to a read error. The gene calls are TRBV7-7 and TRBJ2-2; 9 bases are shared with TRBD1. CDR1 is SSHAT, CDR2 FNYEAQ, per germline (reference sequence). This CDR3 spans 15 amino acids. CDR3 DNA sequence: TGTGCTAGCAGCTCGACGACAGGGGGCACCGGGGAGCTGTTTTTT. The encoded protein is CASSSTTGGTGELFF.

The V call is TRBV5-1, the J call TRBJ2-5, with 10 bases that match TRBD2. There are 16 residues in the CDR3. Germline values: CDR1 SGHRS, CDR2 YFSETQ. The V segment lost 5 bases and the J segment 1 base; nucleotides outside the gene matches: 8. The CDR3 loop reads CASSFIPSGGQETQYF. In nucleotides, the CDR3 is TGCGCCAGCAGTTTTATCCCTAGCGGGGGCCAAGAGACCCAGTACTTC.

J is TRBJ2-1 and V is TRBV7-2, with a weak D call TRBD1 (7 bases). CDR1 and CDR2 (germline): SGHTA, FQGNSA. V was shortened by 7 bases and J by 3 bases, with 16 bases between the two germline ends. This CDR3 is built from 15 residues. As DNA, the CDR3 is TGTGCCAGCACCAAAGCAGGGGGGAGCTACAATGAGCAGTTCTTC. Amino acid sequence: CASTKAGGSYNEQFF.

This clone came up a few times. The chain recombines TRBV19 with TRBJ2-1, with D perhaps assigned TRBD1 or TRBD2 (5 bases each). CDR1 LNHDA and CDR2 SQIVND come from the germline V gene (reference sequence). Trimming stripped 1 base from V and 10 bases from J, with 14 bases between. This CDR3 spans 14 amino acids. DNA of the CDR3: TGTGCCAGTAGTATAGTAGAGGGGTTCGGCGAGCAGTTCTTC. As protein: CASSIVEGFGEQFF.

The chain's CDR3 is CASRGRDEQYF. CDR3 nucleotide sequence: TGTGCCAGCAGGGGTAGGGACGAGCAGTACTTC. The chain uses TRBV6-5 and TRBJ2-7; D call uncertain. This CDR3 has 11 residues. Trimming took off 6 bases at V and 5 bases at J, with 8 bases between the two ends. The germline V gene encodes CDR1 MNHEY and CDR2 SVGAGI.

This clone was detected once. The CDR3 coding sequence is TGTGCCAGCAGCCAAGATCAGGGGGGCGCGACAGATACGCAGTATTTT. Encoded protein: CASSQDQGGATDTQYF. This rearrangement joins TRBV4-2 to TRBJ2-3; TRBD1 is a possible D gene (7 bases). CDR1 is LGHNA and CDR2 is YNFKEQ in the germline V gene. This CDR3 is 16 amino acids long. V was shortened by 0 bases and J by 3 bases, with 13 bases between the two germline ends.

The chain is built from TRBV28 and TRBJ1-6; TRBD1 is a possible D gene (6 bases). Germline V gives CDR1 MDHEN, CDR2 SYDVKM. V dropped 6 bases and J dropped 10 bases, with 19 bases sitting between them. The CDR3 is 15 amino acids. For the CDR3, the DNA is TGTGCCAGCAGCACCTTAGGGGGAGGTGGATCACCCCTCCACTTT. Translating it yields CASSTLGGGGSPLHF.